This TCR beta chain was observed in a study of OX40 agonist ivuxolimab in advanced cancers. Study background: Patients took ivuxolimab, an agonistic anti-OX40 (CD134) antibody. Patients receiving dose escalation had hepatocellular carcinoma, melanoma, renal cell or head and neck cancer. Whole-study findings and limits: With doses of 0.1-3.0 mg/kg, partial responders showed among the lowest clonal expansion. Blood T cells, both CD4+ and CD8+, expanded clonally by week 6 at 0.1 to 3.0 mg/kg.

The sample holds one count of this clone. The antigen is not known. The germline V gene has CDR1 MNHEY and CDR2 SMNVEV (reference sequence). Trimming took 7 bases from V and 1 from J, leaving 9 bases between them. The CDR3 length is 13 residues. Profiled with immunoSEQ multiplex PCR; TCRdb holds only in-frame clones, not every one. The sample has some 80,000 clones, more than 80% seen once; the top ten hold around 0.48%. The specimen was CD4+ or CD8+ T cells sorted from blood, collected in a trial of the OX40 agonist ivuxolimab. The receptor comes from an adult with an advanced solid tumor such as melanoma, head and neck, liver or kidney cancer. This chain links TRBV27 with TRBJ2-3; no definite D call. DNA of the CDR3: TGTGCCAGCACCCCGTTGGGCACAGATACGCAGTATTTT. It encodes CASTPLGTDTQYF.